This section outlines one T cell receptor beta chain sequence together with its context. No antigen is known for it. Per germline, CDR1 MGHRA and CDR2 YSYEKL. The V segment lost 1 base and the J segment 2 bases; nucleotides outside the gene matches: 2. The CDR3 contains 15 residues. This sample was included in a study of cytomegalovirus exposure and HLA in healthy donors. Study findings and constraints: It was reported that the classifier diagnosed cytomegalovirus status with high specificity and sensitivity in both the original and validation cohorts.

Assay used: immunoSEQ multiplex PCR; TCRdb lists only in-frame clones, some missing. The sample shows about 120,000 clones, 86% of them seen only once. The rearrangement links TRBV4-1 to TRBJ2-7; 10 bases agree with TRBD1. Sequencing used PBMCs. This TCR derives from a young man in good health and CMV-seronegative. The CDR3 DNA reads TGCGCCAGCAGCCAAGGGGACAGGGGAACCTACGAGCAGTACTTC. Its translation: CASSQGDRGTYEQYF.